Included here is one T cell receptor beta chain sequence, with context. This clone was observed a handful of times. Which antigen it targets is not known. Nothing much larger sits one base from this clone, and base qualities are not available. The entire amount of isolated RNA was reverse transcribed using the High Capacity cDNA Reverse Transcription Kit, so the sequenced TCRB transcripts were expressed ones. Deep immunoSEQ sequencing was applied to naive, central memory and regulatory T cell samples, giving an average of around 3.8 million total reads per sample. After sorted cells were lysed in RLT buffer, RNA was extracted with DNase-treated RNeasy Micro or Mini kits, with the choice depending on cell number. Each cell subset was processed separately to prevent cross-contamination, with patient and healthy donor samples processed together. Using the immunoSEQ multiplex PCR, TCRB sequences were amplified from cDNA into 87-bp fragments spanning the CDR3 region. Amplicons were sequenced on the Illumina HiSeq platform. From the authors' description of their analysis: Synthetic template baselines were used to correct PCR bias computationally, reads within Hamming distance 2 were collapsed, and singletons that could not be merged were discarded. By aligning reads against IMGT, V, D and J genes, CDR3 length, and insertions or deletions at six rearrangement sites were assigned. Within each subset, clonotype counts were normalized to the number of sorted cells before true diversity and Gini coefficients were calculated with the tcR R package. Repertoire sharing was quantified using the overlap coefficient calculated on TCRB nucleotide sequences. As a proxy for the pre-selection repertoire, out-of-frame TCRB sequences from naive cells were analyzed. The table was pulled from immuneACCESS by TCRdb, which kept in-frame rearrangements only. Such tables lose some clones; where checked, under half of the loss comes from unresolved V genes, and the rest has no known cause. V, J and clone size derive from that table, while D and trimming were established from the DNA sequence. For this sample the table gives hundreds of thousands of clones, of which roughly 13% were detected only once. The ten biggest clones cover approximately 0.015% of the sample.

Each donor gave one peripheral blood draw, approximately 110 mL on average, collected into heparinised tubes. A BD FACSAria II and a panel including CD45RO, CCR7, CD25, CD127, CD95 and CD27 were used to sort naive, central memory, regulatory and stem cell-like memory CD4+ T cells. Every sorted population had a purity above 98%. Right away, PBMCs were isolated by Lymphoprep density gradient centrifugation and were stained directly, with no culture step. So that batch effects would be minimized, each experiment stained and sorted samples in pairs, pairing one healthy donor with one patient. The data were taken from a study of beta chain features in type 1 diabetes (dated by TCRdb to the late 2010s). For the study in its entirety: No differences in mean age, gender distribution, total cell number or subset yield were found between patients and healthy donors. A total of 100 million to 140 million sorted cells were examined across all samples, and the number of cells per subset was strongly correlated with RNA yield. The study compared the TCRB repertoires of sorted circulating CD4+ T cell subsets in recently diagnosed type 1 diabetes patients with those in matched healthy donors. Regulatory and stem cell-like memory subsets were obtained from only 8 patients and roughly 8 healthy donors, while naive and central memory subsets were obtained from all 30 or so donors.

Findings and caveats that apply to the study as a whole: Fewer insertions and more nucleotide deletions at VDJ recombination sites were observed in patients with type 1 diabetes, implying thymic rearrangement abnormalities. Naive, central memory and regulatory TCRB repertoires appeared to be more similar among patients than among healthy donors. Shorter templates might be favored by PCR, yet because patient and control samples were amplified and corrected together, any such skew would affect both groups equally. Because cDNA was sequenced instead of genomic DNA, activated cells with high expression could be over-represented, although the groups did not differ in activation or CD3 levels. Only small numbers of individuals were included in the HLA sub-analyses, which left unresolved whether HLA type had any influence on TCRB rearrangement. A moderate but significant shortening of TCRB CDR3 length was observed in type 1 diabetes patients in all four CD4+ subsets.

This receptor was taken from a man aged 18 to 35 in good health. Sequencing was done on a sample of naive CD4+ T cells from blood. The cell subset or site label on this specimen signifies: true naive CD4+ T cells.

The DNA is TGTGCCAGCCGGGGGACAACTAATGAAAAACTGTTTTTT. It translates to CASRGTTNEKLFF. This sequence uses TRBV28 and TRBJ1-4; a tentative D match to TRBD1 spans 5 bases. Spanning cysteine to phenylalanine, the CDR3 consists of 13 amino acids. Only the CDR3 portion is preserved as DNA: 39 bases, with reading frame beginning at the first base. V and J are truncated by 8 bases and 0 bases respectively, leaving an intervening sequence of 7 bases. CDR1 and CDR2 are drawn from the germline V gene: MDHEN, SYDVKM.